These 18 T cell receptor beta chains came from one sample sequenced in a study of T cell responses to AZD1222 COVID-19 vaccine. Using immunoSEQ multiplex PCR, the repertoire was profiled, and TCRdb retains in-frame clones only, with some absent. The sample yields about 87,000 clones, 90% seen once. Sequencing was performed on peripheral blood, taken on day 0 of AZD1222 vaccination. These receptors all come from an adult in good health.

In nucleotides, the CDR3 is TGTGCCAGGGAGCTTTCACCCCTCCACTTT. It yields the protein CARELSPLHF. V is TRBV21-1 and J is TRBJ1-6. TRBV21-1 is a known pseudogene. The CDR3 spans 10 residues.

The rearrangement uses TRBV7-3 and TRBJ2-5; D is unresolved. Germline V CDR1 and CDR2: SGHTA, FQGTGA. V was pared by 5 bases and J by 1 base, with 8 bases between. The CDR3 contains 13 residues. The CDR3 bases are TGTGCCAGCAGCCCCTCACCCCAAGAGACCCAGTACTTC. It yields the protein CASSPSPQETQYF. Supplemented by reference TRBV7-3 and TRBJ2-5, the full variable domain reads GAGVSQTPSNKVTEKGKYVELRCDPISGHTALYWYRQSLGQGPEFLIYFQGTGAADDSGLPNDRFFAVRPEGSVSTLKIQRTERGDSAVYLCASSPSPQETQYFGPGTRLLVL.

This chain connects TRBV5-4 to TRBJ2-1; D is perhaps TRBD1 or TRBD2 (5 bases each). Germline V lookup: CDR1 SGHNT, CDR2 YYREEE (reference sequence). With 3 bases removed from V and 10 bases from J, the gap between germline ends came to 14 bases. The CDR3 consists of 13 residues. CDR3 DNA: TGTGCCAGCAGCTCCCGGGACCCCGGGGAGCAGTTCTTC. Translated, it gives CASSSRDPGEQFF.

The chain uses TRBV21-1 and TRBJ1-5; the table's D gene call, TRBD1, was not cross checked with the DNA. TRBV21-1 is an annotated pseudogene. The CDR3 covers 15 residues. The CDR3, as DNA: TGTGCCAGCAACGAACCAAAGGGGGCGGGTCAGCCCCAGCATTTT. Its protein product is CASNEPKGAGQPQHF.

The J gene is TRBJ1-1, the V gene TRBV4-3; weak D call: TRBD1 (6 bases). In germline, CDR1 is LGHNA, CDR2 YSLEER. Trimming removed 2 bases at V and 8 bases at J, with 9 bases between. This CDR3 is built from 12 residues. DNA for the CDR3: TGCGCCAGCAGCCAAAGAGGGACAGAAGCTTTCTTT. Residues: CASSQRGTEAFF.

The rearrangement joins TRBV6-2 or TRBV6-3 to TRBJ2-1, with D possibly being TRBD2 (5 bases). The CDR3 contains 18 residues. V dropped 5 bases and J dropped 5 bases, with 25 bases sitting between them. Germline V gene data show CDR1 as MNHEY and CDR2 as SVGEGT. Here the CDR3 reads CASSTKDTGIPKDNEQFF. For the CDR3, the DNA is TGTGCCAGCAGTACTAAAGATACCGGGATACCCAAGGACAATGAGCAGTTCTTC.

The J gene is TRBJ2-1, the V gene TRBV4-2; D call uncertain. V gave up 1 base and J gave up 3 bases, with 16 bases separating them. The CDR3 loop spans 17 amino acids. CDR1 is LGHNA and CDR2 is YNFKEQ in the germline V gene. The CDR3 loop is CASSQGGVSSLYNEQFF. In DNA, the CDR3 is TGTGCCAGCAGCCAAGGTGGTGTCTCCTCTCTCTACAATGAGCAGTTCTTC.

This clone was detected a few times. This chain connects TRBV6-2 or TRBV6-3 to TRBJ1-4, with 7 bases matching TRBD1. The CDR3 loop spans 14 amino acids. CDR1 and CDR2 from the germline V gene are MNHEY and SVGEGT. The V and J ends lost 5 bases and 8 bases, in that order; junction bases with no gene match: 8. CDR3 in DNA: TGTGCCAGCAGTCGCGGGACAGCAAAAGAAAAACTGTTTTTT. Its translation: CASSRGTAKEKLFF.

This clone came up a few times. V usage is TRBV19 and J usage is TRBJ1-2; D uncertain. Germline CDR1 reads LNHDA; CDR2 reads SQIVND (reference sequence). The CDR3 has 15 amino acids. Deletions cut 1 base from V and 7 bases from J, with 16 bases between. In DNA form, the CDR3 reads TGTGCCAGTAGTATAGCCGAGGGATCCCTCGGTGGCTACACCTTC. Protein: CASSIAEGSLGGYTF.

This chain joins TRBV11-3 and TRBJ2-1, with 7 nucleotides matching TRBD1. Germline CDR1 and CDR2: SGHNT and YENEEA. V was clipped by 2 bases and J by 0 bases; unmatched bases: 4. The CDR3 consists of 16 residues. CDR3 amino acids: CASSLYEGASYNEQFF. In DNA, the CDR3 is TGTGCCAGCAGCTTATATGAGGGGGCCTCCTACAATGAGCAGTTCTTC.

This chain uses TRBV7-2 with TRBJ1-2; the D gene is possibly TRBD1 (5 bases). CDR1 and CDR2 (germline): SGHTA, FQGNSA. V was shortened by 5 bases and J by 4 bases, with 14 bases between the two germline ends. This CDR3 has 14 amino acids. CDR3 coding DNA: TGTGCCAGCAGCCACTCCACGGGGGGCTATGGCTACACCTTC. Translation: CASSHSTGGYGYTF.

The chain uses TRBV19 and TRBJ1-1, with TRBD1 matching over 7 bases. The CDR3 has 16 amino acids. Germline trimming cut 5 bases from V and 7 bases from J; bases unmatched to any gene: 16. Germline V gene sequence: CDR1 LNHDA, CDR2 SQIVND (reference sequence). For the CDR3, the DNA is TGTGCCAGTAGTCAAAAGAGAACAGGGGCCGGTAATGAAGCTTTCTTT. Protein sequence: CASSQKRTGAGNEAFF.

V and J are TRBV5-8 and TRBJ1-5; TRBD1 aligns across 8 bases. J lost 7 bases, V lost 3 bases, and 9 bases had no gene match. Germline V CDR1 and CDR2: SGHTS, YDEGEE. This CDR3 comprises 15 residues. The CDR3 DNA sequence: TGTGCCAGCAGCTCCTTCAGGGGGCTTGTGCAGCCCCAGCATTTT. Protein sequence: CASSSFRGLVQPQHF.

The chain combines TRBV5-1 with TRBJ2-1; D is perhaps TRBD1 or TRBD2 (6 bases each). The ends were cut back, 1 base at V and 2 bases at J, with 13 bases in the middle. In germline, CDR1 is SGHRS, CDR2 YFSETQ. The CDR3 sequence is 16 residues long. CDR3 residues: CASSLPSGATYNEQFF. The CDR3 DNA reads as TGCGCCAGCAGCTTGCCGTCGGGGGCCACCTACAATGAGCAGTTCTTC.

This sequence joins TRBV5-5 and TRBJ1-5; perhaps TRBD1 as D (6 bases). The CDR3 is 17 amino acids. Trimming pared 0 bases from V and 1 base from J, leaving 14 bases between. Germline V CDR1 and CDR2: SGHKS, YYEKEE (reference sequence). The CDR3 region is CASSLGRGGESNQPQHF. The CDR3 nucleotides read TGTGCCAGCAGCTTGGGCAGGGGTGGTGAAAGCAATCAGCCCCAGCATTTT.

The chain is built from TRBV7-2 and TRBJ2-7, with TRBD1 as a possible D gene (6 bases). The CDR3 contains 14 residues. Germline CDR1 is SGHTA and CDR2 is FQGNSA. V dropped 5 bases and J dropped 1 base, with 12 bases sitting between them. The CDR3 sequence is CASSLSGQSYEQYF. CDR3 nucleotides: TGTGCCAGCAGCCTCTCCGGACAGTCCTACGAGCAGTACTTC.

The table lists this clone with a count of one. The V and J genes are TRBV5-4 and TRBJ2-2; no clear D gene. The CDR3 spans 13 residues. Trimming removed 4 bases from V and 3 bases from J, with 7 bases in between. From germline, CDR1 is SGHNT and CDR2 YYREEE (reference sequence). In nucleotides, the CDR3 is TGTGCCAGCAGCCTGCACGACACCGGGGAGCTGTTTTTT. Its protein is CASSLHDTGELFF.

The V and J genes are TRBV6-2 or TRBV6-3 and TRBJ2-5; D not resolved. Between the trimmed V and J ends, which lost 2 bases and 5 bases, there was a span of 6 bases. CDR1 and CDR2 from the germline V gene are MNHEY and SVGEGT. The CDR3 has 12 residues. Here the CDR3 reads CASSYARETQYF. For the CDR3, the DNA is TGTGCCAGCAGTTACGCAAGGGAGACCCAGTACTTC.